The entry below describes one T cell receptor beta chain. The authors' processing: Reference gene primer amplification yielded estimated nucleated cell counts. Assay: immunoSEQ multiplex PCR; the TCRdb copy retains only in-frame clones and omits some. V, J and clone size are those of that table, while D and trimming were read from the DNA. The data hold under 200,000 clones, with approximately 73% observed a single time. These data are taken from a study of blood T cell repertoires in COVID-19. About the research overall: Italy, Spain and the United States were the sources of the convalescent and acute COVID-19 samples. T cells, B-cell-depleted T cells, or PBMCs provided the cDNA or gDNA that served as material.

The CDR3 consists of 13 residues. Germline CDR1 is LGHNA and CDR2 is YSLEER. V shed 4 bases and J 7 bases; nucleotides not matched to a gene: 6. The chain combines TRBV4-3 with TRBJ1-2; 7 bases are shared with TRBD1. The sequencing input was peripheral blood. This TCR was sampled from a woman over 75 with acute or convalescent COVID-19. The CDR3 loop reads CASSRATGFGYTF. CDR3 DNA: TGCGCCAGCAGCCGAGCGACAGGGTTTGGCTACACCTTC.